The rows below give T cell receptor beta chains drawn from one sample of a study of blood T cell repertoires in COVID-19. Clones were sequenced by immunoSEQ multiplex PCR, and TCRdb holds only the in-frame ones, with some missing. The sample has more than 80,000 clones; over 80% are singletons. Sequenced sample: peripheral blood. The receptors originated from a man older than 75 with acute or convalescent COVID-19. CDR3s include the opening cysteine and the closing phenylalanine or tryptophan. Fields, in order: clone size, CDR3 length, J gene, V gene, D gene, CDR3 protein, CDR3 DNA. The D gene is left open where the match is weak. Some rows mark clone size as missing; the rest say once, few, many or name a class of expanded clone.

>.|15|TRBJ2-7|TRBV15|.
CATSRDLVASYEQYF
TGTGCCACCAGCAGAGATTTGGTAGCGTCCTACGAGCAGTACTTC
>.|17|TRBJ1-5|TRBV30|TRBD1
CAWSVDPRDRGNQPQHF
TGTGCCTGGAGTGTAGACCCCCGGGACAGAGGTAATCAGCCCCAGCATTTT
>.|15|TRBJ2-5|TRBV7-3|TRBD2
CASSLNSGGAETQYF
TGTGCCAGCAGCTTGAATAGCGGGGGGGCGGAGACCCAGTACTTC
>.|18|TRBJ1-5|TRBV7-9|TRBD1
CASSFGTGDGNNNQPQHF
TGTGCCAGCAGCTTCGGGACAGGAGACGGCAATAACAATCAGCCCCAGCATTTT
>.|14|TRBJ1-4|TRBV28|.
CASSLSGGSEKLFF
TGTGCCAGCAGTTTATCGGGAGGTTCTGAAAAACTGTTTTTT
>.|12|TRBJ2-2|TRBV3-1/TRBV3-2|TRBD1
CASSPVEGALFF
TGTGCCAGCAGCCCAGTCGAGGGGGCGCTGTTTTTT
>.|15|TRBJ2-1|TRBV25-1|.
CASSADRQIHNEQFF
TGTGCCAGCAGTGCGGACAGACAAATTCACAATGAGCAGTTCTTC
>few|15|TRBJ2-5|TRBV28|.
CASSLRTGYQETQYF
TGTGCCAGCAGTTTAAGGACGGGGTACCAAGAGACCCAGTACTTC
>.|15|TRBJ2-5|TRBV5-1|TRBD2
CASSLGTSGQETQYF
TGCGCCAGCAGCTTGGGGACTAGCGGGCAAGAGACCCAGTACTTC
>.|15|TRBJ2-7|TRBV6-5|.
CASSYSDTGRHEQYF
TGTGCCAGCAGTTACTCGGACACCGGCCGCCACGAGCAGTACTTC
>.|11|TRBJ1-2|TRBV12-3/TRBV12-4|.
CASSPLGGVTF
TGTGCCAGCAGTCCTCTCGGGGGAGTCACCTTC
>.|13|TRBJ2-1|TRBV29-1|TRBD1
CSVGQGGYNEQFF
TGCAGCGTTGGACAGGGGGGGTACAATGAGCAGTTCTTC
>.|15|TRBJ1-6|TRBV7-8|.
CASSFSAGRNSPLHF
TGTGCCAGCAGCTTTTCCGCAGGGCGTAATTCACCCCTCCACTTT
>.|15|TRBJ2-3|TRBV5-1|TRBD2
CASSLSGAGTDTQYF
TGCGCCAGCAGCTTAAGCGGGGCCGGCACAGATACGCAGTATTTT
>.|15|TRBJ1-1|TRBV5-4|.
CASSLVSRLYTEAFF
TGTGCCAGCAGCTTGGTTTCCAGGTTATACACTGAAGCTTTCTTT
>.|14|TRBJ2-7|TRBV9|.
CASSVEAGVSEQYF
TGTGCCAGCAGCGTAGAGGCAGGGGTAAGCGAGCAGTACTTC
>.|16|TRBJ2-7|TRBV5-4|.
CASSLGGGFASYEQYF
TGTGCCAGCAGCTTGGGAGGAGGGTTTGCCTCCTACGAGCAGTACTTC
>few|15|TRBJ1-5|TRBV7-8|TRBD1
CASSLGGTGGLPQHF
TGTGCCAGCAGCTTAGGGGGGACAGGGGGATTACCCCAGCATTTT
>.|14|TRBJ1-1|TRBV4-1|.
CASSQVSAGTEAFF
TGCGCCAGCAGCCAAGTCTCAGCGGGCACTGAAGCTTTCTTT
>.|16|TRBJ2-7|TRBV5-5|TRBD2
CASSLSLAGGLDEQYF
TGTGCCAGCAGCTTGTCCCTAGCGGGGGGTCTGGACGAGCAGTACTTC
>.|16|TRBJ2-3|TRBV5-1|TRBD2
CASSLRGLAGTDTQYF
TGCGCCAGCAGCTTGCGAGGACTAGCGGGGACAGATACGCAGTATTTT
>.|13|TRBJ1-5|TRBV6-5|.
CASSYYRGQPQHF
TGTGCCAGCAGTTACTATCGGGGTCAGCCCCAGCATTTT
>.|11|TRBJ1-2|TRBV20-1|.
CSARSGGGYTF
TGCAGTGCTAGGAGCGGGGGCGGCTACACCTTC
>.|14|TRBJ2-2|TRBV20-1|.
CSASGLMNTGELFF
TGCAGTGCTAGTGGACTGATGAACACCGGGGAGCTGTTTTTT
>.|14|TRBJ2-3|TRBV11-2|.
CASSFWESADTQYF
TGTGCCAGCAGCTTCTGGGAGAGCGCAGATACGCAGTATTTT
>.|16|TRBJ1-1|TRBV13|.
CASSLSPGDMNTEAFF
TGTGCCAGCAGCTTAAGCCCCGGGGACATGAACACTGAAGCTTTCTTT
>few|15|TRBJ1-3|TRBV27|.
CASSLEPGTGNTIYF
TGTGCCAGCAGCCTAGAACCAGGGACTGGAAACACCATATATTTT
>.|16|TRBJ1-1|TRBV18|.
CASSPFRGQKNTEAFF
TGTGCCAGCTCACCATTCCGAGGACAGAAGAACACTGAAGCTTTCTTT
>.|17|TRBJ2-3|TRBV27|TRBD2
CASSPSRGLAGGNTQYF
TGTGCCAGCAGTCCGTCTCGGGGACTAGCGGGAGGAAATACGCAGTATTTT
>.|15|TRBJ2-1|TRBV5-1|TRBD2
CASSLRLAGAHEQFF
TGCGCCAGCAGCTTAAGACTAGCGGGAGCCCATGAGCAGTTCTTC
>few|18|TRBJ2-3|TRBV6-1|TRBD2
CASSEEGLAGGLRDTQYF
TGTGCCAGCAGTGAAGAGGGACTAGCGGGAGGATTAAGAGATACGCAGTATTTT
>.|14|TRBJ1-1|TRBV11-2|.
CASSTRTENTEAFF
TGTGCCAGCAGCACCCGGACAGAGAACACTGAAGCTTTCTTT
>.|16|TRBJ1-1|TRBV7-8|TRBD1
CASSLVSGRGPTEAFF
TGTGCCAGCAGCTTAGTATCCGGCAGGGGGCCTACTGAAGCTTTCTTT
>.|14|TRBJ1-3|TRBV7-2|TRBD1
CASSPTGGGNTIYF
TGTGCCAGCAGCCCGACAGGGGGCGGAAACACCATATATTTT
>.|16|TRBJ2-1|TRBV20-1|TRBD2
CSASKLGEGRDNEQFF
TGCAGTGCTAGTAAATTGGGGGAGGGACGGGACAATGAGCAGTTCTTC
>.|14|TRBJ2-7|TRBV27|TRBD1
CASSPGQTSYEQYF
TGTGCCAGCAGCCCGGGACAGACCTCCTACGAGCAGTACTTC
>.|16|TRBJ2-2|TRBV18|TRBD1
CASSPTQGANTGELFF
TGTGCCAGCTCACCCACGCAGGGGGCGAACACCGGGGAGCTGTTTTTT
>.|13|TRBJ2-5|TRBV7-8|.
CASSSGRAETQYF
TGTGCCAGCAGCTCCGGCAGGGCAGAGACCCAGTACTTC
>.|18|TRBJ2-2|TRBV9|TRBD2
CASSSRGGLAGNTGELFF
TGTGCCAGCAGCTCACGCGGGGGCCTAGCGGGGAACACCGGGGAGCTGTTTTTT
>once|14|TRBJ1-2|TRBV5-1|TRBD1
CASSLEQGIYGYTF
TGCGCCAGCAGCTTGGAACAGGGGATCTATGGCTACACCTTC
>once|15|TRBJ2-2|TRBV6-5|TRBD2
CASSWTSGPPGELFF
TGTGCCAGCAGTTGGACTAGCGGGCCCCCCGGGGAGCTGTTTTTT
>.|15|TRBJ1-2|TRBV18|.
CASSPQVDSLGGYTF
TGTGCCAGCTCACCACAAGTGGACAGCTTGGGTGGCTACACCTTC